Shown below are 20 T cell receptor beta chains from a single sample sequenced in a study of blood T cell repertoires in COVID-19. The method was immunoSEQ multiplex PCR; TCRdb's version includes in-frame clones alone and lacks a portion of them. The table shows around 180,000 clones, with around 82% occurring only once. Material for sequencing was peripheral blood. All receptors derive from a man older than 75 with COVID-19, enrolled during active disease.

The chain is built from TRBV27 and TRBJ1-2, with 7 positions matching TRBD1. Germline V gene lookup returns CDR1 MNHEY and CDR2 SMNVEV (reference sequence). With 2 bases clipped from V and 6 bases from J, the junction kept 6 bases outside the gene matches. This CDR3 is 14 amino acids long. The CDR3 is CASSLRQGTDGYTF. The CDR3 DNA reads as TGTGCCAGCAGTTTAAGGCAGGGGACAGATGGCTACACCTTC.

This clone occurred a few times. The rearrangement links TRBV2 to TRBJ1-2, with 7 bases aligning to TRBD1. V shed 0 bases, J shed 5 bases, and the junction held 6 bases outside the gene matches. Looked up from germline, CDR1 is SNHLY and CDR2 is FYNNEI. This CDR3 has 15 amino acids. The CDR3: CASSEAGDSSYGYTF. In DNA, the CDR3 is TGTGCCAGCAGTGAAGCTGGGGACAGCTCTTATGGCTACACCTTC.

This chain joins TRBV5-4 and TRBJ2-5; 7 bases align to TRBD2. The CDR3 is 15 amino acids. The V gene's germline CDR1 is SGHNT and CDR2 YYREEE (reference sequence). Trimming at V came to 1 base and at J to 1 base, leaving 4 bases not matched to a gene. This CDR3 reads CASSLSGGTQETQYF. The CDR3 coding sequence is TGTGCCAGCAGCTTGTCCGGGGGGACCCAAGAGACCCAGTACTTC.

V is TRBV6-6 and J is TRBJ1-5, with D maybe TRBD1 (6 bases). The CDR3 extends over 13 amino acids. Germline lookup yields CDR1 MNHNY and CDR2 SVGAGI (reference sequence). V was shortened by 6 bases and J by 3 bases, with 9 bases between the two germline ends. Here the CDR3 DNA reads TGTGCCAGCAGGACAGGTTTCAATCAGCCCCAGCATTTT. Translated, it gives CASRTGFNQPQHF.

V is TRBV7-8 and J is TRBJ1-2; D perhaps matches TRBD1 (6 bases). The germline gives CDR1 SGHVS, CDR2 FQNEAQ. Trimming took off 5 bases at V and 13 bases at J, with 20 bases between the two ends. This CDR3 is 13 amino acids long. The CDR3 loop reads CASSTARQDPGTF. As DNA, the CDR3 is TGTGCCAGCAGCACGGCCCGACAGGACCCGGGCACCTTC.

The chain carries TRBV5-1 and TRBJ2-3; D is unresolved. V lost 0 bases and J 2 bases, leaving 7 bases between the germline ends. The CDR3 extends over 14 amino acids. Germline assignment: CDR1 SGHRS and CDR2 YFSETQ. The CDR3 reads CASSLGLTTDTQYF. Written as DNA, the CDR3 is TGCGCCAGCAGCTTGGGACTTACCACAGATACGCAGTATTTT.

This clone was seen a single time. The chain carries TRBV9 and TRBJ1-2; tentative D call: TRBD1 (6 bases). This CDR3 region has 14 residues. The germline V and J ends were trimmed by 4 bases and 4 bases, with 14 bases remaining between them. Germline V gene lookup returns CDR1 SGDLS and CDR2 YYNGEE. In DNA, the CDR3 is TGTGCCAGCAGCCATATCACAGGGACCTATGGCTACACCTTC. It translates to CASSHITGTYGYTF.

The chain uses TRBV14 and TRBJ1-2; 9 nucleotides match TRBD1. The CDR3 loop spans 12 amino acids. J gave up 2 bases and V 9 bases, and 1 base lay outside the gene matches. Looked up from germline, CDR1 is SGHDN and CDR2 is FVKESK. CDR3 nucleotide sequence: TGTGCCAGTGGACAGGGGAACTATGGCTACACCTTC. This codes for CASGQGNYGYTF.

This sequence joins TRBV5-1 and TRBJ2-2, with D hard to call. Germline values: CDR1 SGHRS, CDR2 YFSETQ. Trimming removed 2 bases at V and 1 base at J, with 6 bases between. The CDR3 is 14 amino acids. The CDR3 here is CASSLGGNTGELFF. As DNA, the CDR3 is TGCGCCAGCAGCTTAGGCGGGAACACCGGGGAGCTGTTTTTT.

The V call is TRBV20-1, the J call TRBJ2-1, with 7 nucleotides matching TRBD1. The germline gives CDR1 DFQATT, CDR2 SNEGSKA (reference sequence). The CDR3 covers 15 residues. The V gene end was trimmed by 3 bases and the J gene end by 2 bases; junction bases not matched to a gene: 7. The CDR3 protein is CSASKPGQPYNEQFF. In DNA form, the CDR3 reads TGCAGTGCTAGTAAGCCGGGACAGCCCTACAATGAGCAGTTCTTC.

The chain joins TRBV6-2 or TRBV6-3 to TRBJ2-3; no firm D call. CDR1 is MNHEY and CDR2 is SVGEGT in the germline V gene. The CDR3 sequence is 14 residues long. The V end lost 5 bases, the J end lost 3 bases, and 12 bases lay between the germline ends. The CDR3 sequence is CASSITQWTDTQYF. In nucleotides, the CDR3 is TGTGCCAGCAGTATTACCCAGTGGACAGATACGCAGTATTTT.

The genes are TRBV12-3 or TRBV12-4 and TRBJ1-2; TRBD1 matches 7 bases. J was trimmed by 2 bases and V by 6 bases; bases with no gene match: 0. CDR3 length: 12 amino acids. CDR3 residues: CASRTGNYGYTF. The DNA of the CDR3 is TGTGCCAGCAGGACAGGGAACTATGGCTACACCTTC.

The chain employs TRBV2 and TRBJ1-2, with unresolved D. With 6 bases removed from V and 0 bases from J, the gap between germline ends came to 11 bases. CDR1 and CDR2 from the germline V gene are SNHLY and FYNNEI. The CDR3 is 14 residues long. The CDR3, as DNA: TGTGCCAGCAGCGCCGGCGAGGCTAACTATGGCTACACCTTC. This encodes CASSAGEANYGYTF.

This clone was counted a single time. This rearrangement joins TRBV9 to TRBJ1-5; D uncertain. Per germline, CDR1 SGDLS and CDR2 YYNGEE. This CDR3 has 14 amino acids. The V end was cut by 3 bases, the J end by 9 bases, with 16 bases between. This CDR3 is CASSATQTGGPQHF. CDR3 in DNA: TGTGCCAGCAGCGCTACCCAAACGGGAGGGCCCCAGCATTTT.

This chain links TRBV6-2 or TRBV6-3 with TRBJ2-5, with D possibly matching TRBD1 (6 bases). The CDR3 is 14 residues long. V lost 6 bases to trimming and J lost 1 base, with 12 bases between them. Germline CDR1 reads MNHEY; CDR2 reads SVGEGT. The CDR3 DNA follows: TGTGCCAGCAGCAGCAGACAGGCCCAAGAGACCCAGTACTTC. This translates into CASSSRQAQETQYF.

This clone appeared a single time. The V call is TRBV6-2 or TRBV6-3, the J call TRBJ2-3; the match to TRBD2 covers 7 bases. Per the germline V gene, CDR1 is MNHEY and CDR2 is SVGEGT. The trim removed 4 bases at V and 0 bases at J, leaving 4 bases unmatched. There are 15 residues in the CDR3. Here the CDR3 DNA reads TGTGCCAGCAGTTTAACTAGCGTGAGCACAGATACGCAGTATTTT. Translation gives CASSLTSVSTDTQYF.

In the case of this clone: At one boundary the junction diverges from the germline segment, which might be a read error. This chain links TRBV6-1 with TRBJ1-1, with D possibly matching TRBD1 (6 bases). The CDR3 totals 13 residues. Germline V lookup: CDR1 MNHNS, CDR2 SASEGT. The DNA of the CDR3 is TGTGCCAGCAGTGAAAATTGGGACACGGAAGCTTTCTTT. Its protein is CASSENWDTEAFF.

This clone was detected only a few times. The V and J genes are TRBV12-3 or TRBV12-4 and TRBJ1-2; D call uncertain. The CDR3 contains 13 residues. V lost 7 bases, J lost 6 bases, and 15 bases lay in between. The CDR3 region has the DNA TGTGCCAGCACCTTCGGGTCTGTCGATGGCTACACCTTC. Translating gives CASTFGSVDGYTF.

The chain combines TRBV5-6 with TRBJ1-6; D gene uncertain. CDR1 SGHDT and CDR2 YYEEEE come from the germline V gene. CDR3 size: 14 residues. The ends were cut back, 7 bases at V and 4 bases at J, with 12 bases in the middle. The CDR3, as DNA: TGTGCCAGCTTCCAAGCTTCATATAATTCACCCCTCCACTTT. Its translation is CASFQASYNSPLHF. Drawing the rest from reference TRBV5-6 and TRBJ1-6, the complete variable domain is DAGVTQSPTHLIKTRGQQVTLRCSPKSGHDTVSWYQQALGQGPQFIFQYYEEEERQRGNFPDRFSGHQFPNYSSELNVNALLLGDSALYLCASFQASYNSPLHFGNGTRLTVT.

The chain joins TRBV7-9 to TRBJ1-2, with TRBD1 matching over 10 bases. The junction had 9 bases not matched to a gene; V was cut back by 0 bases and J by 8 bases. This CDR3 comprises 16 residues. The germline V gene has CDR1 SEHNR and CDR2 FQNEAQ (reference sequence). The CDR3 coding sequence is TGTGCCAGCAGCTTAGCAGCCGGGACAGGGGTACGGGGCTACACCTTC. Protein product: CASSLAAGTGVRGYTF.